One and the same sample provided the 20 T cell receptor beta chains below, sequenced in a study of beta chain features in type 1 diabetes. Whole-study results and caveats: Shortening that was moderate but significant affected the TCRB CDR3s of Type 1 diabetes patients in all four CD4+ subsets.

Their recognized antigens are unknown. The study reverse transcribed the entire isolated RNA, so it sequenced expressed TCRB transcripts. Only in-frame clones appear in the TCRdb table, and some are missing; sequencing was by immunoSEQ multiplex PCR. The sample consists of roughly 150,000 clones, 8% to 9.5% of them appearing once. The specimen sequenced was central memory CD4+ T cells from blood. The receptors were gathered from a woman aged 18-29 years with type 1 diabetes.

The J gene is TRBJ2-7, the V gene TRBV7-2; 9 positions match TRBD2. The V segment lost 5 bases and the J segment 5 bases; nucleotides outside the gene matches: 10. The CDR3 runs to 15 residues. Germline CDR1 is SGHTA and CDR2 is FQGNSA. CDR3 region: CASSDPGLARHEQYF. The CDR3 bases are TGTGCCAGCAGCGATCCGGGACTAGCTCGCCACGAGCAGTACTTC.

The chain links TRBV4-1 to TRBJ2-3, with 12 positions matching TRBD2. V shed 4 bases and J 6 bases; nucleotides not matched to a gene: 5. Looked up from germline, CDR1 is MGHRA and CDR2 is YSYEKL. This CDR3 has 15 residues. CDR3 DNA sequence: TGCGCCAGCAGCCGAGCTAGCGGGGGGGCGGATACGCAGTATTTT. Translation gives CASSRASGGADTQYF.

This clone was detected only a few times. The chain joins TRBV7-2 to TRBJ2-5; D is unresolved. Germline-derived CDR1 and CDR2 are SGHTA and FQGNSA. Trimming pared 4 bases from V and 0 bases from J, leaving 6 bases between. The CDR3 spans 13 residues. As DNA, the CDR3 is TGTGCCAGCAGCTCACAAAACCAAGAGACCCAGTACTTC. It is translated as CASSSQNQETQYF.

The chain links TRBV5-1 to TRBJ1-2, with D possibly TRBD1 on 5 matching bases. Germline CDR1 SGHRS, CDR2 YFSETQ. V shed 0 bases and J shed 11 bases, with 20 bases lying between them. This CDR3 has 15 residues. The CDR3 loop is CASSLALQAAVGYTF. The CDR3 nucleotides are TGCGCCAGCAGCTTGGCCTTACAGGCCGCTGTAGGGTACACCTTC.

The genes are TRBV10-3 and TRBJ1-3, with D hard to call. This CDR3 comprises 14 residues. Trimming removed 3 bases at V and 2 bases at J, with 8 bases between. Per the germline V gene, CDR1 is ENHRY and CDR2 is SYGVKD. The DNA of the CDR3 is TGTGCCATCAGTGAATCCGGGACTGGAAACACCATATATTTT. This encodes CAISESGTGNTIYF.

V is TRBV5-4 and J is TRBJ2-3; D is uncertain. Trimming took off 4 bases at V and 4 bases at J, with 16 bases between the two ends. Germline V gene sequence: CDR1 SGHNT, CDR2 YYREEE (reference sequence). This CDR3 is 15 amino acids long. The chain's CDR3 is CASSLVVGRSDTQYF. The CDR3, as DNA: TGTGCCAGCAGCCTAGTGGTTGGCCGCTCAGATACGCAGTATTTT.

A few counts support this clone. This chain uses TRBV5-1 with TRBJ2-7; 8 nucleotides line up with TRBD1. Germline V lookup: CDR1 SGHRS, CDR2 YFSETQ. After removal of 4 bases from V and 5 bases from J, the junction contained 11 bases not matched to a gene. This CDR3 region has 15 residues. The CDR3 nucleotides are TGCGCCAGCAGCCTTACCTTCGGACAGGGCGACGAGCAGTACTTC. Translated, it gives CASSLTFGQGDEQYF. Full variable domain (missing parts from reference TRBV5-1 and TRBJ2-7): KAGVTQTPRYLIKTRGQQVTLSCSPISGHRSVSWYQQTPGQGLQFLFEYFSETQRNKGNFPGRFSGRQFSNSRSEMNVSTLELGDSALYLCASSLTFGQGDEQYFGPGTRLTVT.

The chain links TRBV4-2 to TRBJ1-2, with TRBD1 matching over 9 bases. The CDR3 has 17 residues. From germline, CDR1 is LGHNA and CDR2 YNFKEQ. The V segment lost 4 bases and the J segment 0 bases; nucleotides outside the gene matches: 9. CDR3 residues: CASSLSQGAKPNYGYTF. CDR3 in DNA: TGTGCCAGCAGCCTTTCACAGGGGGCCAAACCTAACTATGGCTACACCTTC.

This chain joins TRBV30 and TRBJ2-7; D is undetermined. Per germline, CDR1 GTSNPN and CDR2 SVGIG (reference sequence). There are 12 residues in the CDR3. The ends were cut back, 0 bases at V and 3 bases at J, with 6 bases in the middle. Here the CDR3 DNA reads TGTGCCTGGAGTGTACCCTACTACGAGCAGTACTTC. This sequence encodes CAWSVPYYEQYF.

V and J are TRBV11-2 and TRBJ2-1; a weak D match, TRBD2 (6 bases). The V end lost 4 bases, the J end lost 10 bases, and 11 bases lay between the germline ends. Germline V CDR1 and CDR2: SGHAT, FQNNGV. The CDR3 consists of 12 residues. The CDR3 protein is CASSSRRGEQFF. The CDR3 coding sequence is TGTGCCAGCAGCTCTCGTCGGGGGGAGCAGTTCTTC. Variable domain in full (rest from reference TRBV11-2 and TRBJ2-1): EAGVAQSPRYKIIEKRQSVAFWCNPISGHATLYWYQQILGQGPKLLIQFQNNGVVDDSQLPKDRFSAERLKGVDSTLKIQPAKLEDSAVYLCASSSRRGEQFFGPGTRLTVL.

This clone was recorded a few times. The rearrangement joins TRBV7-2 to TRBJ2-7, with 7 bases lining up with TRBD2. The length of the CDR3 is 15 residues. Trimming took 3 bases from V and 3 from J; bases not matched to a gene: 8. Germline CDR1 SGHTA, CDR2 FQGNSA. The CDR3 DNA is TGTGCCAGCAGCTTGGGGAGGGCTAGCGGCTACGAGCAGTACTTC. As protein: CASSLGRASGYEQYF.

The CDR3 sequence: CASSNPGLAAEQYF. The CDR3 DNA reads as TGTGCCAGCAGCAACCCAGGACTAGCCGCCGAGCAGTACTTC. This chain connects TRBV21-1 to TRBJ2-7; whether TRBD2, the table's D call, matches the DNA was not checked. TRBV21-1 is recorded as a pseudogene. CDR3 length: 14 amino acids.

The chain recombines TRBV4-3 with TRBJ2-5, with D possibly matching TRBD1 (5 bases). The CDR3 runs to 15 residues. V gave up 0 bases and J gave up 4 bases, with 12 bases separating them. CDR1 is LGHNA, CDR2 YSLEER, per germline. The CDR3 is CASSQEDTGLETQYF. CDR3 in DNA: TGCGCCAGCAGCCAAGAGGACACAGGTTTAGAGACCCAGTACTTC.

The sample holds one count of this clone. CDR3 nucleotide sequence: TGTGCCAGCAGCCAAGAGACTACTCTACGCGAGCAGTACTTC. It yields the protein CASSQETTLREQYF. V gene TRBV4-2 combines with J gene TRBJ2-7; TRBD2 might be the D (5 bases). The CDR3 loop spans 14 amino acids. Trimming left V 0 bases short and J 6 bases short, with 12 bases between. Germline V lookup: CDR1 LGHNA, CDR2 YNFKEQ.

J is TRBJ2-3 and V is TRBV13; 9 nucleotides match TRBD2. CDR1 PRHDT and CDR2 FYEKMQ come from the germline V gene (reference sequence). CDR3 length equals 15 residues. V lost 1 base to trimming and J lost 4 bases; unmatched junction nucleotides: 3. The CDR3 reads CASSLALAGADTQYF. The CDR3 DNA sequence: TGTGCCAGCAGCTTAGCACTAGCGGGCGCAGATACGCAGTATTTT.

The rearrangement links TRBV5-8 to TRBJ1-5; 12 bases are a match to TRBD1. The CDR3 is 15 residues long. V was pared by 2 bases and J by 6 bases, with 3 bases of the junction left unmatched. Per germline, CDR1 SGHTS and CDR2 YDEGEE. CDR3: CASSLGTGGFQPQHF. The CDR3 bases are TGTGCCAGCAGCTTAGGGACAGGGGGCTTTCAGCCCCAGCATTTT.

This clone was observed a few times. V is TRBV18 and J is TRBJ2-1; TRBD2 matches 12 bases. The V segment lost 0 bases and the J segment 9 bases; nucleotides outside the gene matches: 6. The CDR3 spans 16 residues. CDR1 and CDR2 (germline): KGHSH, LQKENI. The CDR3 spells CASSPPTSGRDGEQFF. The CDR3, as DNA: TGTGCCAGCTCACCACCGACTAGCGGGAGAGACGGTGAGCAGTTCTTC.

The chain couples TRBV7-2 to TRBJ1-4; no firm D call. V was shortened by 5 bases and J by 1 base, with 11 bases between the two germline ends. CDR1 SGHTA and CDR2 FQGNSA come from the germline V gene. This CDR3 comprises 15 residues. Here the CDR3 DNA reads TGTGCCAGCAGCAAGTCCGGGAGAACTAATGAAAAACTGTTTTTT. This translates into CASSKSGRTNEKLFF.

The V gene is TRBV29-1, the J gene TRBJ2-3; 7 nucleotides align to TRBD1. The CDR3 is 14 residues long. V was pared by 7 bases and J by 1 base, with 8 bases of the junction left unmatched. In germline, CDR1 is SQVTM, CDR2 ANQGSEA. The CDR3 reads CSATTGSGTDTQYF. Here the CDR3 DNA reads TGCAGCGCCACGACAGGGAGTGGCACAGATACGCAGTATTTT.

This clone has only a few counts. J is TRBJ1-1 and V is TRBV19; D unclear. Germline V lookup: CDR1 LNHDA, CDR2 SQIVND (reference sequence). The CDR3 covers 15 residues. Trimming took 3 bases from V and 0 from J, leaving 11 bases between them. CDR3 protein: CASSISLQMNTEAFF. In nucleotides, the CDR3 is TGTGCCAGTAGTATCTCGTTACAAATGAACACTGAAGCTTTCTTT. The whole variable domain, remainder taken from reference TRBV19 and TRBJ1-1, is DGGITQSPKYLFRKEGQNVTLSCEQNLNHDAMYWYRQDPGQGLRLIYYSQIVNDFQKGDIAEGYSVSREKKESFPLTVTSAQKNPTAFYLCASSISLQMNTEAFFGQGTRLTVV.